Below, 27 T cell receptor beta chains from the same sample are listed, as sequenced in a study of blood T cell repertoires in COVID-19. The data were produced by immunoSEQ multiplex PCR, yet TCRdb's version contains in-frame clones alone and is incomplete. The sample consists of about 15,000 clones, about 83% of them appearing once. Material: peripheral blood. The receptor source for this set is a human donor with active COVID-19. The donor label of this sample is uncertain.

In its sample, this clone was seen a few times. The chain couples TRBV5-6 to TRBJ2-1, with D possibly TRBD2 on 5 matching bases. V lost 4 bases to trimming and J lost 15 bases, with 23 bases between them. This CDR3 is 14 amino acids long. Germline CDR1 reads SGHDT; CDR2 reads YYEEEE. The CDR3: CASSTLAGSRRGFF. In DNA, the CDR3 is TGTGCCAGCAGCACCTTGGCGGGTTCTCGGAGAGGGTTCTTC.

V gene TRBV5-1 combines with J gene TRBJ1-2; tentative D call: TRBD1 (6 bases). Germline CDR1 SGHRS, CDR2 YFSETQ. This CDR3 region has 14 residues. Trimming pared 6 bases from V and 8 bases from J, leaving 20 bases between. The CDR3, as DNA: TGCGCCAGCACTTCCGCGGGGGCAGGGAGCGGCTACACCTTC. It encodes CASTSAGAGSGYTF.

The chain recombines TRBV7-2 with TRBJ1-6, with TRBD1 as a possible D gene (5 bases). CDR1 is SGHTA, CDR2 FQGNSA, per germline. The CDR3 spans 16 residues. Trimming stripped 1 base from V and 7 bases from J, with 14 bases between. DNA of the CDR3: TGTGCCAGCAGCTTAGTTAGCGGGGGTTTAAATTCACCCCTCCACTTT. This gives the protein CASSLVSGGLNSPLHF.

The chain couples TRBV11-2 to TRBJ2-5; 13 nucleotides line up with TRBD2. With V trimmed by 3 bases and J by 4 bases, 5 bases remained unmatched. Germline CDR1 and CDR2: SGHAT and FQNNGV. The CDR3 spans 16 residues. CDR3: CASSLGLAGPRETQYF. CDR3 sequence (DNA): TGTGCCAGCAGCTTGGGACTAGCGGGACCCCGAGAGACCCAGTACTTC. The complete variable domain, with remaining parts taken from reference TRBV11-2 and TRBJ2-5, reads EAGVAQSPRYKIIEKRQSVAFWCNPISGHATLYWYQQILGQGPKLLIQFQNNGVVDDSQLPKDRFSAERLKGVDSTLKIQPAKLEDSAVYLCASSLGLAGPRETQYFGPGTRLLVL.

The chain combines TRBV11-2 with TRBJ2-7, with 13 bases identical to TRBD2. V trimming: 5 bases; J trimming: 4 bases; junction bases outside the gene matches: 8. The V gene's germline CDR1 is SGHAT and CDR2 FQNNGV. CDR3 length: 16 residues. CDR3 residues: CASSRVLAGGPYEQYF. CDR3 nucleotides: TGTGCCAGCAGCCGAGTACTAGCGGGAGGGCCATACGAGCAGTACTTC.

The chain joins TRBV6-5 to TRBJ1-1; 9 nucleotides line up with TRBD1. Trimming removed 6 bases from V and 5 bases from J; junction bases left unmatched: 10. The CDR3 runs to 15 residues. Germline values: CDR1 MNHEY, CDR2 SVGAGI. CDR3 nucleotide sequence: TGTGCCAGCAGCGACAGGGGGGGATTTGGAACTGAAGCTTTCTTT. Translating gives CASSDRGGFGTEAFF.

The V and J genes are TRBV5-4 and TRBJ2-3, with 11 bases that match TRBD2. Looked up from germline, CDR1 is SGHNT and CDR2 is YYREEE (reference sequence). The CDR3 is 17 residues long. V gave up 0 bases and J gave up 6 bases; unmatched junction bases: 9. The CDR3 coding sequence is TGTGCCAGCAGCTTGGCTAGCGGGAGGCCCCGGGGGGATACGCAGTATTTT. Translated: CASSLASGRPRGDTQYF.

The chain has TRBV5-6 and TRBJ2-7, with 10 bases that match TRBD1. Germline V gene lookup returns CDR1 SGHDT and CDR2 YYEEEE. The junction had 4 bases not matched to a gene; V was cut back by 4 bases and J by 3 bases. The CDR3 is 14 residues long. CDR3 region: CASSTWTGGYEQYF. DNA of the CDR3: TGTGCCAGCAGCACTTGGACAGGGGGCTACGAGCAGTACTTC.

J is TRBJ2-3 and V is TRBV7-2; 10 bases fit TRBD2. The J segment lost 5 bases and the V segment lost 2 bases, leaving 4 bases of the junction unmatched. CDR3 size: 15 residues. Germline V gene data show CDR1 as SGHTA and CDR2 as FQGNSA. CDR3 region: CASSLSGGEGDTQYF. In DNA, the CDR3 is TGTGCCAGCAGCTTAAGCGGGGGGGAGGGAGATACGCAGTATTTT.

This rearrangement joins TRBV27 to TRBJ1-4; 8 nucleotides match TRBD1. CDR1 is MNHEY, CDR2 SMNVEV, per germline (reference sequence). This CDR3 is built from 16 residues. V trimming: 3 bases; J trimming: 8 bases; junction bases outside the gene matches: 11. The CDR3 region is CASSLNPGGAGEKLFF. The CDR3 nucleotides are TGTGCCAGCAGTTTGAACCCAGGGGGCGCGGGGGAAAAACTGTTTTTT.

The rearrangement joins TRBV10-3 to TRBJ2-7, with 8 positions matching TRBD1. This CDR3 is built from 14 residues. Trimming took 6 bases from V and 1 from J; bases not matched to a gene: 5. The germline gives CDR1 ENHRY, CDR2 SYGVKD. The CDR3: CAISQGAKSYEQYF. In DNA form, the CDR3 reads TGTGCCATCAGCCAGGGGGCGAAATCCTACGAGCAGTACTTC.

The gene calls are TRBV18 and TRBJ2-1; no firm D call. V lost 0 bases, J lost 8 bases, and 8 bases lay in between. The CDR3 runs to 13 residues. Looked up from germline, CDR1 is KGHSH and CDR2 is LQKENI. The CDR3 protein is CASSPPYSDEQFF. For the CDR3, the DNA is TGTGCCAGCTCACCACCTTATAGTGATGAGCAGTTCTTC.

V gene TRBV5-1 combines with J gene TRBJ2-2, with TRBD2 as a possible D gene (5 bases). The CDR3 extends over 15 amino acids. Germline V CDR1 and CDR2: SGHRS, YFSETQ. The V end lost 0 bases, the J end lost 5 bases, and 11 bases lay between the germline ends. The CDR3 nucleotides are TGCGCCAGCAGCTTGGCTAGCACGGAGACCGGGGAGCTGTTTTTT. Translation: CASSLASTETGELFF.

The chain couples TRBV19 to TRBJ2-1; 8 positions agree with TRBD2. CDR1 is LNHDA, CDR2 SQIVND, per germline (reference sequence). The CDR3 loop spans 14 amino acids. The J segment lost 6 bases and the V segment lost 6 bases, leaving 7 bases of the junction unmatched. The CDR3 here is CASSVAGTFNEQFF. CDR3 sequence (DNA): TGTGCCAGTAGCGTAGCGGGGACCTTCAATGAGCAGTTCTTC.

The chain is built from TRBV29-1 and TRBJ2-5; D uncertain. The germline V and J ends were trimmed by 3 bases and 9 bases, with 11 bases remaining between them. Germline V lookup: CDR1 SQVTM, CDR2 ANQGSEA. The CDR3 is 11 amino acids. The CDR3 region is CSVDQAWAQYF. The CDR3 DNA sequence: TGCAGCGTTGACCAGGCATGGGCCCAGTACTTC.

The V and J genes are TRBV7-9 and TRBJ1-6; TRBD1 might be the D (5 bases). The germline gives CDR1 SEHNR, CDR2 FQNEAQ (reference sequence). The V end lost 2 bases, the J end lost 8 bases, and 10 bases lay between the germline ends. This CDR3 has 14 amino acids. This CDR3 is CASSLQGWYSPLHF. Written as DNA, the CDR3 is TGTGCCAGCAGCTTACAGGGTTGGTATTCACCCCTCCACTTT. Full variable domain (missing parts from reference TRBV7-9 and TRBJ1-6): DTGVSQNPRHKITKRGQNVTFRCDPISEHNRLYWYRQTLGQGPEFLTYFQNEAQLEKSRLLSDRFSAERPKGSFSTLEIQRTEQGDSAMYLCASSLQGWYSPLHFGNGTRLTVT.

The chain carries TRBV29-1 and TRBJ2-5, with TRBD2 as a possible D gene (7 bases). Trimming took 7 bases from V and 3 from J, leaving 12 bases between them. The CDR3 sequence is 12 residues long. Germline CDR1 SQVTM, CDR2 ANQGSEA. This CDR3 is CSGSGGEETQYF. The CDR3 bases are TGCAGCGGTTCGGGGGGCGAAGAGACCCAGTACTTC. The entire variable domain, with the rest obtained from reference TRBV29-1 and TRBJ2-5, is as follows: SAVISQKPSRDICQRGTSLTIQCQVDSQVTMMFWYRQQPGQSLTLIATANQGSEATYESGFVIDKFPISRPNLTFSTLTVSNMSPEDSSIYLCSGSGGEETQYFGPGTRLLVL.

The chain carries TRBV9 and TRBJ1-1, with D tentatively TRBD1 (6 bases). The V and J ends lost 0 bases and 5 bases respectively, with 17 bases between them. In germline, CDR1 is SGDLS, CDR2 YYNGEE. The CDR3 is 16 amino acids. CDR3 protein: CASSVGDGGRVTEAFF. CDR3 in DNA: TGTGCCAGCAGCGTAGGAGACGGGGGGCGAGTTACTGAAGCTTTCTTT.

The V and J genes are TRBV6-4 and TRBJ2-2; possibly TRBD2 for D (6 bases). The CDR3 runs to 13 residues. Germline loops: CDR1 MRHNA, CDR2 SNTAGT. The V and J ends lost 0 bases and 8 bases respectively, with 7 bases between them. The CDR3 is CASSDSEGGELFF. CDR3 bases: TGTGCCAGCAGTGACTCGGAGGGAGGGGAGCTGTTTTTT.

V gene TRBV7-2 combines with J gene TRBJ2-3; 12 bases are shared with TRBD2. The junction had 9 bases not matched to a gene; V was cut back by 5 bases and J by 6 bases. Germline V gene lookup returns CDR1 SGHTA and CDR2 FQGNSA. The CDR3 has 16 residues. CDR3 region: CASSPETSGSADTQYF. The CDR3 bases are TGTGCCAGCAGCCCCGAGACTAGCGGGAGCGCGGATACGCAGTATTTT. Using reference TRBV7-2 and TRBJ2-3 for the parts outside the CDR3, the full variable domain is GAGVSQSPSNKVTEKGKDVELRCDPISGHTALYWYRQSLGQGLEFLIYFQGNSAPDKSGLPSDRFSAERTGGSVSTLTIQRTQQEDSAVYLCASSPETSGSADTQYFGPGTRLTVL.

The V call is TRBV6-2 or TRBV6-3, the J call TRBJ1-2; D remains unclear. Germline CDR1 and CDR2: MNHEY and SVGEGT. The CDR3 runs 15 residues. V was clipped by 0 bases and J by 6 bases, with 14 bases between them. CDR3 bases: TGTGCCAGCAGTTACTCTGGCAGCCCGGAGCATGGCTACACCTTC. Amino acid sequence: CASSYSGSPEHGYTF.

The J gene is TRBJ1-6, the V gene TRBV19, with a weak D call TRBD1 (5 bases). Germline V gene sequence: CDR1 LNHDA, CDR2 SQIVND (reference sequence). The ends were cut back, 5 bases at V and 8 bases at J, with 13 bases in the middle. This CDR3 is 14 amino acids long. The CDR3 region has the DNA TGTGCCAGTAGTGCGCAGGGCCCTCATTCACCCCTCCACTTT. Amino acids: CASSAQGPHSPLHF.

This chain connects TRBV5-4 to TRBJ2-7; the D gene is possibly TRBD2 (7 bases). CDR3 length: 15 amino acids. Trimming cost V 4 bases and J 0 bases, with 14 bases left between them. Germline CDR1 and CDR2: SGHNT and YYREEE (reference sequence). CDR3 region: CASSPGGRSSYEQYF. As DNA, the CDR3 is TGTGCCAGCAGCCCCGGGGGGCGCAGCTCCTACGAGCAGTACTTC.

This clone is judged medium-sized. This CDR3 reads CASRPSRGRIYGYTF. CDR3 sequence (DNA): TGTGCCAGCAGACCCAGCAGGGGGCGAATTTATGGCTACACCTTC. The chain links TRBV6-5 to TRBJ1-2, with TRBD1 identical over 8 bases. This CDR3 contains 15 residues. Germline CDR1 reads MNHEY; CDR2 reads SVGAGI. Trimming removed 6 bases from V and 5 bases from J; junction bases left unmatched: 11.

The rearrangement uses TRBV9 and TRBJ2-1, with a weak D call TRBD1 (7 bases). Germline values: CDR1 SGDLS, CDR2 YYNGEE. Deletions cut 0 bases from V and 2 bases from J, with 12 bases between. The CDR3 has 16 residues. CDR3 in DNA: TGTGCCAGCAGCGTAGAGGAGGGGGCGCCCTACAATGAGCAGTTCTTC. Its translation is CASSVEEGAPYNEQFF.

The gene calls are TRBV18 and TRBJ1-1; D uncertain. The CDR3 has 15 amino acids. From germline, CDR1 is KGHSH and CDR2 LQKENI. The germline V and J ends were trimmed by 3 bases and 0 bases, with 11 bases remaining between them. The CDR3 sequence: CASSPPGGLNTEAFF. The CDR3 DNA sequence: TGTGCCAGCTCACCTCCGGGAGGCCTGAACACTGAAGCTTTCTTT.

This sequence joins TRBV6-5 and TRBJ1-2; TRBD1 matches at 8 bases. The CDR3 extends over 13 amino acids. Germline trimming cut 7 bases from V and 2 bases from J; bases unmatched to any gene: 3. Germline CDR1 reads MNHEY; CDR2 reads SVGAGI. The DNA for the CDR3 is TGTGCCAGCACCCGGACAGGGAACTATGGCTACACCTTC. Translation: CASTRTGNYGYTF.